This T cell receptor (beta chain) was sequenced during a study of T-cell memory formation after mild COVID-19. Study at large: The TCR clusters were mostly specific to one donor. General observations from the study: Contracting clones localized mainly to CM and EM when CD4+ and mainly to EMRA when CD8+.

TCRdb called the 5' RACE reads again in MiXCR, with one record for every CDR3 protein. Of around 150,000 distinct CDR3 sequences listed, 31% are singletons. Germline values: CDR1 LNHNV, CDR2 YYDKDF (reference sequence). This CDR3 region has 15 residues. V was trimmed by 1 base and J by 1 base, leaving 8 bases between them. About this clonotype itself: Its specificity is unknown.

This clonotype was sampled from an adult woman who had mild COVID-19 (a few samples of this study predate the infection). Cell type and time point are not known. The sequenced sample consisted of PBMCs or a T cell subset sorted from them (not recorded which). The chain links TRBV15 to TRBJ2-1; TRBD2 is a possible D gene (5 bases). CDR3 DNA sequence: TGTGCCACCAGCAGAGTTGAGCGGTCCTACAATGAGCAGTTCTTC. Translated, it gives CATSRVERSYNEQFF.